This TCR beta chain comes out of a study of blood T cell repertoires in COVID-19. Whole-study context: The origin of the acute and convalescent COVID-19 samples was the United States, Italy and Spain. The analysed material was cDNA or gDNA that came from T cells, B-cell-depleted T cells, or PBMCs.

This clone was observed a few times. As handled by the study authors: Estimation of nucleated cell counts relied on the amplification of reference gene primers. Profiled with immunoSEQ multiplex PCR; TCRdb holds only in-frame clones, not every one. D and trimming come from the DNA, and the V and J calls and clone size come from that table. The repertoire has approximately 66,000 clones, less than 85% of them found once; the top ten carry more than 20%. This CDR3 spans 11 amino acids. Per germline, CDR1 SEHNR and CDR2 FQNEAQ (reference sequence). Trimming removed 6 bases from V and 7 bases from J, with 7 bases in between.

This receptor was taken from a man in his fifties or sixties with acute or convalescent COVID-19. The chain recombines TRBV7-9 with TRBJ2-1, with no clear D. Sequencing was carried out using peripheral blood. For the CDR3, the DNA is TGTGCCAGCAGGATTCGGAATGAGCAGTTCTTC. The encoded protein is CASRIRNEQFF.